This T cell receptor (beta chain) is from a study of a mutant IDH1 vaccine in newly diagnosed glioma. In the study overall: Treatment recipients were about 62% male and around 38% female, and their mean age was approximately 42 years. Notes on the study in general: Of all patients, around 94% showed vaccine-induced immune responses. Pseudoprogression appeared independent of alterations in top peripheral clonotypes.

Comment on this clone: The antigen is not known.

In germline, CDR1 is MGHRA, CDR2 YSYEKL. V was trimmed by 1 base and J by 5 bases, leaving 12 bases between them. The CDR3 covers 14 residues. Sequencing was performed with immunoSEQ multiplex PCR; in TCRdb, only in-frame clones are kept and a portion is missing. There are over 50,000 clones in the sample; approximately 90% occur only once, and around 4.4% lies in the top ten. As for time point: week 5, during vaccination. Each dose of the vaccine consisted of 300 ug of mutant IDH1 20-mer peptide, with topical imiquimod. The V gene is TRBV4-1, the J gene TRBJ2-7; D not certain. The receptor's source is a woman aged 40-49 years with glioma. Sequences were derived from PBMCs, sampled from a glioma patient whose treatment included an IDH1 peptide vaccine. The CDR3 DNA sequence: TGCGCCAGCAGCCAAGTTTTCCGAGGCCACGAGCAGTACTTC. Its translation is CASSQVFRGHEQYF.